This is a list of T cell receptor beta chains from one sample in a study of T-cell reconstitution after alpha-beta-depleted transplantation in children. One entry per CDR3 protein, called by TCRdb with MiXCR from the PCR reads. The sample consists of 500,000 or so distinct CDR3 sequences, about an eighth of them appearing once. Sequencing was performed on PBMCs, mostly from graft donor cells, taken 180 days after TCRalphabeta/CD19-depleted stem cell transplant. The receptors derive from a female patient between 2 and 15 years old who had a stem cell transplant for aplastic anemia, so the T cells may come from the graft donor. Each CDR3 is given with its conserved first and last residue. A D gene is named only where the DNA matches it firmly. Clone sizes are given selectively: once, few, many, or a class where the clone is expanded.

j_gene | v_gene | d_gene | abundance | CDR3nt | CDR3aa
TRBJ2-7 | TRBV25-1 | . | many | TGTGCCAGCAGTGAATTCTTCGGGAGCAGACGCGAGCAGTACTTC | CASSEFFGSRREQYF
TRBJ2-2 | TRBV6-5 | . | . | TGTGCCAGCAGTTACTTCCGGGACACACCGAACACCGGGGAGCTGTTTTTT | CASSYFRDTPNTGELFF
TRBJ2-3 | TRBV29-1 | . | many | TGCAGCGTTCGCCCAGGGCTCTACACAGATACGCAGTATTTT | CSVRPGLYTDTQYF
TRBJ1-4 | TRBV28 | . | . | TGTGCCAGCAGATCCATGAGTGAAAAACTGTTTTTT | CASRSMSEKLFF
TRBJ1-1 | TRBV29-1 | TRBD1 | many | TGCAGCGTTGTGGGACAGGGGATGAACACTGAAGCTTTCTTT | CSVVGQGMNTEAFF
TRBJ2-1 | TRBV19 | . | . | TGTGCCAGTACCTATGGCCATGAGCAGTTCTTC | CASTYGHEQFF
TRBJ1-1 | TRBV12-3/TRBV12-4 | TRBD1 | . | TGTGCCAGCAGTTTGATACAGGGGGCCACTGAAGCTTTCTTT | CASSLIQGATEAFF
TRBJ2-5 | TRBV24-1 | . | few | TGTGCCACCAGTTCGCCGGGACACCCGCTCCGGGAGACCCAGTACTTC | CATSSPGHPLRETQYF
TRBJ2-7 | TRBV7-2 | TRBD1 | many | TGTGCCAGCAGCCCGGACAGGGGGCGAAGGGAGCAGTACTTC | CASSPDRGRREQYF
TRBJ1-2 | TRBV27 | . | many | TGTGCCAGCAGCTCTCCAATAAATGGTGGCTACACCTTC | CASSSPINGGYTF
TRBJ2-3 | TRBV7-2 | . | many | TGTGCCAGCAGCTTAGGTCCCCTCACAGATACGCAGTATTTT | CASSLGPLTDTQYF
TRBJ1-5 | TRBV19 | . | few | TGTGCCAGTAGTATAGTCTCGACAGGTCATCAGCCCCAGCATTTT | CASSIVSTGHQPQHF
TRBJ2-1 | TRBV4-2 | TRBD2 | . | TGTGCCAGCAGCCAAAAGCGGGAGGGAACTCTCTACAATGAGCAGTTCTTC | CASSQKREGTLYNEQFF
TRBJ1-1 | TRBV12-3/TRBV12-4 | . | . | TGTGCCAGCATGTATCGGGGCCTCCGGACGGAAGCTTTCTTT | CASMYRGLRTEAFF
TRBJ2-2 | TRBV11-2 | . | many | TGTGCCAGCAGCTTAGTTGCATTCTCGAACACCGGGGAGCTGTTTTTT | CASSLVAFSNTGELFF
TRBJ1-4 | TRBV18 | . | . | TGTGCCAGCTCGAACAGGGATCCTAATGAAAAACTGTTTTTT | CASSNRDPNEKLFF
TRBJ1-5 | TRBV6-2/TRBV6-3 | TRBD1 | . | TGTGCCAGCAGTCACGACAATCTAGACAGGGACTATAGCAATCAGCCCCAGCATTTT | CASSHDNLDRDYSNQPQHF
TRBJ2-2 | TRBV2 | . | . | TGTGCCAGCAGTGAAGGAGGGGCCGGGGAGCTGTTTTTT | CASSEGGAGELFF
TRBJ1-2 | TRBV20-1 | . | . | TGCAGTGCTAGACCCCCGGGAGGGTCCGGCTATGGCTACACCTTC | CSARPPGGSGYGYTF
TRBJ1-2 | TRBV4-3 | . | few | TGCGCCAGCAGCCAAGGGGGCAGGGGCGACTATGGCTACACCTTC | CASSQGGRGDYGYTF
TRBJ1-5 | TRBV7-2 | . | . | TGTGCCAGCAGCTTAGATATGGGGCTGCCCCAGCATTTT | CASSLDMGLPQHF
TRBJ2-7 | TRBV20-1 | . | few | TGCAGTGCCTCGAAAATCTCCTACGAGCAGTACTTC | CSASKISYEQYF
TRBJ2-3 | TRBV28 | . | many | TGTGCCAGCACCACATGGCGGACCACAGATACGCAGTATTTT | CASTTWRTTDTQYF
TRBJ2-3 | TRBV20-1 | TRBD2 | once | TGCAGTGCTAGAACAGCGGGAGGATACACAGATACGCAGTATTTT | CSARTAGGYTDTQYF
TRBJ2-1 | TRBV9 | . | many | TGTGCCAGCAGCGTAGCCCTCGTGAGAGGGGACAATGAGCAGTTCTTC | CASSVALVRGDNEQFF
TRBJ2-3 | TRBV5-1 | TRBD2 | few | TGCGCCAGCAGCTTGGCCGGCCGGGGACTAGCGGCCGACACAGATACGCAGTATTTT | CASSLAGRGLAADTDTQYF